This TCR beta chain was retrieved from a study of cytomegalovirus exposure and HLA in healthy donors. The V gene end was trimmed by 5 bases and the J gene end by 5 bases; junction bases not matched to a gene: 3. CDR3 length: 13 amino acids. CDR1 and CDR2 (germline): MNHEY, SMNVEV (reference sequence). 13 Jbeta primers and 60 Vbeta primers were used for the PCR. The repertoire was sequenced with immunoSEQ multiplex PCR; TCRdb's copy has only in-frame clones and lacks some. Of approximately 120,000 clones in the sample, over 65% were seen once. The gene calls are TRBV27 and TRBJ2-7; 10 nucleotides match TRBD1. Material for sequencing was PBMCs. This clonotype originated in a man aged 25 to 45 in good health and CMV-seropositive. CDR3 nucleotides: TGTGCCAGCAGTCGGGACAGGGGCGACGAGCAGTACTTC. This gives the protein CASSRDRGDEQYF.